A selection of T cell receptor beta chains follows, all from one sample in a study of cytomegalovirus exposure and HLA in healthy donors. Clones were sequenced by immunoSEQ multiplex PCR, and TCRdb holds only the in-frame ones, with some missing. The sample carries 150,000 to 200,000 clones, approximately 62% recorded once. Sample: PBMCs. Every receptor here comes from a man aged 50-59 years in good health and CMV-seronegative. The CDR3 runs from the conserved cysteine through the conserved F or W. The D gene is left open where the match is weak. Size tells how often a clone was seen (once, few, many) or the class of an expanded clone, and some rows leave it out.

size,D,length,V,J,DNA,CDR3
NA,NA,16,TRBV5-6,TRBJ2-5,TGTGCCAGCAGCTTGGCCGACGGGGGTTCAAGAGAGACCCAGTACTTC,CASSLADGGSRETQYF
NA,TRBD2,14,TRBV4-1,TRBJ2-7,TGCGCCAGCAGCCAAATAGCGGGGACCTACGAGCAGTACTTC,CASSQIAGTYEQYF
NA,TRBD2,16,TRBV2,TRBJ2-3,TGTGCCAGCAGTCCCCGACTAGCGGGGGGTACAGATACGCAGTATTTT,CASSPRLAGGTDTQYF
once,TRBD1,17,TRBV5-1,TRBJ1-6,TGCGCCAGCAGCTTGGTGGGACAGAGCTCCTATAATTCACCCCTCCACTTT,CASSLVGQSSYNSPLHF
NA,TRBD2,18,TRBV11-2,TRBJ2-1,TGTGCCAGCAGCTTAGTATTCCTCGGGACTAGCGGGGGCGATGAGCAGTTCTTC,CASSLVFLGTSGGDEQFF
once,TRBD1,15,TRBV11-2,TRBJ2-7,TGTGCCAGCAGCTTAGTGGGACAGGGGTCCTACGAGCAGTACTTC,CASSLVGQGSYEQYF
NA,NA,12,TRBV11-2,TRBJ2-3,TGTGCCAGCAGCCCACTAGTCGATACGCAGTATTTT,CASSPLVDTQYF
NA,NA,14,TRBV19,TRBJ2-3,TGTGCCAGTAGTATAGCTCGCGGGGTAAATACGCAGTATTTT,CASSIARGVNTQYF
NA,NA,14,TRBV7-8,TRBJ2-7,TGTGCCAGCCAAAGAGCAGCGGGCCCAGAGGAGCAGTACTTC,CASQRAAGPEEQYF
NA,NA,15,TRBV6-1,TRBJ1-4,TGTGCCAGCATCTCGGCGGGGCAGGTTAATGAAAAACTGTTTTTT,CASISAGQVNEKLFF
once,NA,14,TRBV5-1,TRBJ1-2,TGCGCCAGCAGCTTGGGGCAGGAAGTCTATGGCTACACCTTC,CASSLGQEVYGYTF
few,TRBD1,16,TRBV9,TRBJ2-5,TGTGCCAGCAGCGGAGCCCTGGGACAGGGAGGAGAGACCCAGTACTTC,CASSGALGQGGETQYF
NA,TRBD1,14,TRBV2,TRBJ2-7,TGTGCCAGCCGTCTAACGACAGGGACCTACGAGCAGTACTTC,CASRLTTGTYEQYF
NA,TRBD1,11,TRBV10-3,TRBJ1-1,TGTGCCATCAGTTCGGGGGACAGGGTTATCTTT,CAISSGDRVIF
NA,TRBD1,15,TRBV28,TRBJ2-7,TGTGCCAGCAGTTTGGGACAGGGGAGCTCCTACGAGCAGTACTTC,CASSLGQGSSYEQYF
NA,NA,18,TRBV7-2,TRBJ1-2,TGTGCCAGCAGCTTAGCACCACTGGTGGCAGGCGGACAATATGGCTACACCTTC,CASSLAPLVAGGQYGYTF
NA,NA,15,TRBV19,TRBJ1-5,TGTGCCAGTAGTCCTGGGGGGGATAGCAATCAGCCCCAGCATTTT,CASSPGGDSNQPQHF
NA,TRBD2,14,TRBV29-1,TRBJ2-7,TGCAGCGTTGTGACCCGGGACTACCCCTACGAGCAGTACTTC,CSVVTRDYPYEQYF
NA,TRBD1,12,TRBV5-1,TRBJ1-2,TGCGCCAGCAGCTCACAGGGGTATGGCTACACCTTC,CASSSQGYGYTF
once,NA,14,TRBV15,TRBJ1-1,TGTGCCACCAGCAAGAGACAAGGATACACTGAAGCTTTCTTT,CATSKRQGYTEAFF
NA,TRBD2,17,TRBV4-1,TRBJ2-1,TGCGCCAGCAGCCAAGACCCAGCGGGGAGCTCCTACAATGAGCAGTTCTTC,CASSQDPAGSSYNEQFF
NA,NA,15,TRBV6-1,TRBJ2-7,TGTGCCAGCAGAGAAGCCGGGACACGAACCTACGAGCAGTACTTC,CASREAGTRTYEQYF
few,TRBD1,15,TRBV6-5,TRBJ1-2,TGTGCCAGCAGGTCCCGGGACAGGGGTCCCTATGGCTACACCTTC,CASRSRDRGPYGYTF
NA,TRBD1,15,TRBV28,TRBJ1-5,TGTGCCAGCAGTCACAGGGGTGTCCAGAATCGGCCCCAGCATTTT,CASSHRGVQNRPQHF
NA,NA,13,TRBV5-1,TRBJ1-1,TGCGCCAGTCTCGCAGACACGAACACTGAAGCTTTCTTT,CASLADTNTEAFF
NA,TRBD1,16,TRBV4-2,TRBJ1-2,TGTGCCAGCAGCCACCCCGGGACAGGGGGAGTCTATGGCTACACCTTC,CASSHPGTGGVYGYTF
NA,TRBD1,13,TRBV28,TRBJ1-1,TGTGCCAGCAGTACCCCGGGACAGGGTGAAGCTTTCTTT,CASSTPGQGEAFF
NA,NA,16,TRBV5-1,TRBJ2-6,TGCGCCAGCAGCTGGGGGACTCCCTCTGGGGCCAACGTCCTGACTTTC,CASSWGTPSGANVLTF
NA,NA,14,TRBV6-4,TRBJ1-2,TGTGCCAGCAGTGACAAGGGAGGGAACTATGGCTACACCTTC,CASSDKGGNYGYTF
NA,NA,15,TRBV5-1,TRBJ1-2,TGCGCCAGCAGCTTGGAAGGACAGCCCCAGGGCGGCTACACCTTC,CASSLEGQPQGGYTF
NA,NA,15,TRBV10-3,TRBJ1-1,TGTGCCATCAGTGCGGGAGGGCAGCAGAACACTGAAGCTTTCTTT,CAISAGGQQNTEAFF
NA,TRBD1,15,TRBV27,TRBJ2-2,TGTGCCAGCAGTTTCCAGGGGGCTAACACCGGGGAGCTGTTTTTT,CASSFQGANTGELFF
NA,NA,14,TRBV11-2,TRBJ1-1,TGTGCCAGCAGACTCAGGGGCCAGAACACTGAAGCTTTCTTT,CASRLRGQNTEAFF
NA,NA,17,TRBV5-1,TRBJ2-5,TGCGCCAGCAGTCCGGGGGACCTACAGGGGCCCCAAGAGACCCAGTACTTC,CASSPGDLQGPQETQYF
NA,NA,14,TRBV28,TRBJ1-3,TGTGCCAGCAGTCGGGGGGCGCCCGGAAACACCATATATTTT,CASSRGAPGNTIYF
once,TRBD2,15,TRBV11-3,TRBJ2-2,TGTGCCAGCAGCTTTAGCGGGGAAAACACCGGGGAGCTGTTTTTT,CASSFSGENTGELFF
few,NA,15,TRBV5-1,TRBJ1-1,TGCGCCAGCAGCTTGGATGGAGGGAGAGGAACTGAAGCTTTCTTT,CASSLDGGRGTEAFF
NA,TRBD1,15,TRBV5-6,TRBJ1-2,TGTGCCAGCAGCTCAGCAGGGGGGACGAGCGCTGGCTACACCTTC,CASSSAGGTSAGYTF
NA,NA,15,TRBV2,TRBJ2-1,TGTGCCAGCAGTGATGTGGGGAACGAGGGCGATGAGCAGTTCTTC,CASSDVGNEGDEQFF
NA,TRBD1,13,TRBV25-1,TRBJ2-5,TGTGCCAGCAGACAGGGGGCGCGGGAGACCCAGTACTTC,CASRQGARETQYF
NA,NA,13,TRBV11-3,TRBJ2-7,TGTGCCAGCAGCTTAGTGGTCAGGGTCGAGCAGTACTTC,CASSLVVRVEQYF
NA,NA,15,TRBV5-8,TRBJ1-3,TGTGCCACACCCTACAGACGCCCCTCTGGAAACACCATATATTTT,CATPYRRPSGNTIYF
NA,NA,15,TRBV5-1,TRBJ1-6,TGCGCCAGCAGCTTGACGGGGGGCCGGGGGTCACCCCTCCACTTT,CASSLTGGRGSPLHF
NA,NA,13,TRBV5-5,TRBJ2-7,TGTGCCAGCAGCTTAACAGGGAACAACGAGCAGTACTTC,CASSLTGNNEQYF
NA,NA,13,TRBV19,TRBJ1-2,TGTGCCAGTAGCAGACAGGCCCTCTATGGCTACACCTTC,CASSRQALYGYTF
NA,TRBD1,13,TRBV6-5,TRBJ2-7,TGTGCCGGCAAGGGGACAGAGGGAATGGAGCAGTACTTC,CAGKGTEGMEQYF
NA,NA,16,TRBV7-9,TRBJ2-7,TGTTCCAGCAGCTTAGCGTTGGGACACCAAACCTACGAGCAGTACTTC,CSSSLALGHQTYEQYF
NA,TRBD2,18,TRBV9,TRBJ2-1,TGTGCCAGCAGCGGTGACAGAACTAGCGGGGGGACCGTCAATGAGCAGTTCTTC,CASSGDRTSGGTVNEQFF
NA,TRBD1,15,TRBV6-1,TRBJ2-7,TGTGCCAGCAGTGATACCGGGACAGGAATCGGCGAGCAGTACTTC,CASSDTGTGIGEQYF
once,NA,17,TRBV9,TRBJ2-3,TGTGCCAGCAGCGAAGAGGCAGTTACTCGAAGCACAGATACGCAGTATTTT,CASSEEAVTRSTDTQYF
few,NA,17,TRBV7-2,TRBJ2-1,TGTGCCAGCAGCTTGGGGACTCTACCGAGCTCCTACAATGAGCAGTTCTTC,CASSLGTLPSSYNEQFF
few,NA,18,TRBV5-6,TRBJ1-2,TGTGCCAGCAGCCTGACGGGAGTTAGCTCCTGGACTGACTATGGCTACACCTTC,CASSLTGVSSWTDYGYTF